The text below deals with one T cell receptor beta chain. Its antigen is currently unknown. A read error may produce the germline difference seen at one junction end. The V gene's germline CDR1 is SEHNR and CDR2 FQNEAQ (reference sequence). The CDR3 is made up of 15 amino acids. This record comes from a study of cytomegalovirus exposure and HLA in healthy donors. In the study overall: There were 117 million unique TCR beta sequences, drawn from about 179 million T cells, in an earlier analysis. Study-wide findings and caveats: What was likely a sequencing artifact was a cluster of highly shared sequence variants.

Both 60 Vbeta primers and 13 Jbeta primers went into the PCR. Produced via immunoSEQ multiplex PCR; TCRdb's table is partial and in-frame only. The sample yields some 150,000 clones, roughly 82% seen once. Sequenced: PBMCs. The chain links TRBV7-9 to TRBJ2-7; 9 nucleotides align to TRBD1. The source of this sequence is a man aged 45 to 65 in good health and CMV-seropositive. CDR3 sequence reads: CSSSFPPGQGYEQYF. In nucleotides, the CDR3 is TGTTCCAGCAGCTTCCCACCGGGACAGGGCTACGAGCAGTACTTC.